These 23 T cell receptor beta chains share one sample of origin, sequenced in a study of CD8 T cells in Susac syndrome. Random-hexamer reverse transcription was applied to roughly 0.45 to 1 ug RNA. Using its own MiXCR run on the immunoSEQ multiplex PCR reads, TCRdb lists one record per CDR3 protein. Of about 430,000 distinct CDR3 sequences in the sample, around 83% were seen once. The specimen sequenced was CD8+ T cells from PBMCs. These receptors all come from a human donor with multiple sclerosis.

The J gene is TRBJ1-4, the V gene TRBV4-1; 8 bases align to TRBD1. Trimming took 4 bases from V and 2 from J; bases not matched to a gene: 9. In germline, CDR1 is MGHRA, CDR2 YSYEKL. The CDR3 is made up of 17 amino acids. CDR3: CASSLLPQGATNEKLFF. As DNA, the CDR3 is TGCGCCAGCAGCCTTCTACCCCAGGGGGCGACTAATGAAAAACTGTTTTTT.

This chain uses TRBV3-1 with TRBJ2-5; D tentatively reads TRBD1 or TRBD2 (5 bases each). The CDR3 runs 16 residues. V was cut by 0 bases and J by 4 bases, with 15 bases left in between. Germline CDR1 and CDR2: LGHDT and YNNKEL (reference sequence). The CDR3 coding sequence is TGTGCCAGCAGCCAAGATAGGGACGGCGAAGGAGAGACCCAGTACTTC. Amino acids: CASSQDRDGEGETQYF.

The chain is built from TRBV6-2 or TRBV6-3 and TRBJ2-3; possibly TRBD1 or TRBD2 for D (6 bases each). V gave up 6 bases and J gave up 5 bases, with 18 bases separating them. CDR3 size: 15 residues. Germline assignment: CDR1 MNHEY and CDR2 SVGEGT. CDR3 nucleotide sequence: TGTGCCAGCAGACGAGATGGGGGGCGCAAAGATACGCAGTATTTT. This gives the protein CASRRDGGRKDTQYF.

The rearrangement links TRBV28 to TRBJ2-6; a possible D gene is TRBD2 (5 bases). The V end was cut by 5 bases, the J end by 0 bases, with 14 bases between. CDR1 MDHEN and CDR2 SYDVKM come from the germline V gene. CDR3 length: 17 amino acids. The CDR3 DNA is TGTGCCAGCAGTCCCCCCCGGGGATCCTCTGGGGCCAACGTCCTGACTTTC. Residues: CASSPPRGSSGANVLTF. Filled out from reference TRBV28 and TRBJ2-6, the complete variable domain reads DVKVTQSSRYLVKRTGEKVFLECVQDMDHENMFWYRQDPGLGLRLIYFSYDVKMKEKGDIPEGYSVSREKKERFSLILESASTNQTSMYLCASSPPRGSSGANVLTFGAGSRLTVL.

This clonotype occurred a few times. The genes are TRBV6-1 and TRBJ2-6; D gene unclear. The V gene lost 2 bases and the J gene lost 0 bases, with 5 bases spanning the gap. This CDR3 has 15 residues. Germline V gene lookup returns CDR1 MNHNS and CDR2 SASEGT. The CDR3 DNA is TGTGCCAGCAGTGAAAGACACTCTGGGGCCAACGTCCTGACTTTC. Amino acids: CASSERHSGANVLTF.

V and J are TRBV6-2 or TRBV6-3 and TRBJ2-7; possible D gene TRBD1, 7 bases. V lost 1 base to trimming and J lost 2 bases, with 15 bases between them. The CDR3 runs to 16 residues. Germline V CDR1 and CDR2: MNHEY, SVGEGT. For the CDR3, the DNA is TGTGCCAGCAGTTACTGGAGGGGGCGCGACCCCTACGAGCAGTACTTC. Translated, it gives CASSYWRGRDPYEQYF.

The chain carries TRBV5-6 and TRBJ2-3; the D is unclear. V lost 4 bases and J 4 bases, leaving 10 bases between the germline ends. CDR3 length: 13 amino acids. Per the germline V gene, CDR1 is SGHDT and CDR2 is YYEEEE. For the CDR3, the DNA is TGTGCCAGCAGCCCCAGCTCTGCAGATACGCAGTATTTT. Translation: CASSPSSADTQYF.

V gene TRBV6-5 combines with J gene TRBJ2-1, with 10 bases fitting TRBD1. Per the germline V gene, CDR1 is MNHEY and CDR2 is SVGAGI. The CDR3 contains 17 residues. V shed 0 bases and J 10 bases; nucleotides not matched to a gene: 12. CDR3 loop: CASSYSGPGQGIEEQFF. The CDR3 bases are TGTGCCAGCAGTTACTCGGGGCCGGGACAGGGGATCGAGGAGCAGTTCTTC.

The V gene is TRBV25-1, the J gene TRBJ1-2, with 7 bases aligning to TRBD1. This CDR3 spans 11 amino acids. Unmatched junction bases numbered 5, after V lost 6 bases and J lost 10 bases. The germline CDR1 and CDR2 sequences are MGHDK and SYGVNS. This CDR3 is CASSLQGDYTF. The CDR3 nucleotides read TGTGCCAGCAGCCTGCAGGGGGACTACACCTTC.

The genes are TRBV5-1 and TRBJ2-1; D possibly corresponds to TRBD2 (6 bases). Per the germline V gene, CDR1 is SGHRS and CDR2 is YFSETQ. This CDR3 has 15 amino acids. The V end lost 0 bases, the J end lost 3 bases, and 10 bases lay between the germline ends. For the CDR3, the DNA is TGCGCCAGCAGCTTGGAGGGACTTGACTACAATGAGCAGTTCTTC. Its translation is CASSLEGLDYNEQFF.

For this clonotype: The junction differs from germline at one of its ends, possibly a read error. The rearrangement uses TRBV27 and TRBJ2-7; 7 nucleotides agree with TRBD1. This CDR3 has 13 residues. CDR1 and CDR2 (germline): MNHEY, SMNVEV (reference sequence). The chain's CDR3 is CASSPRGPYGQYF. The CDR3 region has the DNA TGTGCCAGCAGTCCGAGGGGGCCCTACGGGCAGTACTTC.

This chain uses TRBV19 with TRBJ2-7; D perhaps matches TRBD1 (6 bases). The CDR3 loop spans 14 amino acids. Trimming removed 3 bases at V and 3 bases at J, with 12 bases between. Per the germline V gene, CDR1 is LNHDA and CDR2 is SQIVND (reference sequence). The CDR3 loop reads CASSIGTNGYEQYF. CDR3 DNA: TGTGCCAGTAGTATCGGGACAAATGGCTACGAGCAGTACTTC.

This chain joins TRBV27 and TRBJ2-1, with 9 bases that match TRBD2. The CDR3 has 15 amino acids. Trimming cost V 4 bases and J 14 bases; bases outside gene matches: 15. Germline assignment: CDR1 MNHEY and CDR2 SMNVEV (reference sequence). The CDR3 sequence: CASSSLAGLGHDEFF. The CDR3 nucleotides are TGTGCCAGCAGTTCCCTAGCGGGGCTGGGACATGACGAGTTCTTC.

This rearrangement joins TRBV18 to TRBJ2-7; possibly TRBD1 for D (6 bases). Germline V gene sequence: CDR1 KGHSH, CDR2 LQKENI. This CDR3 contains 15 residues. Trimming shortened V by 1 base and J by 3 bases, and 13 bases separated the two germline ends. DNA for the CDR3: TGTGCCAGCTCACCACTTGTCTCGGACAGCTACGAGCAGTACTTC. Amino acids: CASSPLVSDSYEQYF.

This chain joins TRBV11-2 and TRBJ1-2; unclear D gene. Germline V gene lookup returns CDR1 SGHAT and CDR2 FQNNGV. V lost 3 bases and J 4 bases, leaving 12 bases between the germline ends. This CDR3 region has 14 residues. The CDR3 here is CASSLRTETYGYTF. The CDR3 DNA is TGTGCCAGCAGCTTGCGGACGGAGACCTATGGCTACACCTTC. The whole variable domain, filled in from reference TRBV11-2 and TRBJ1-2, reads EAGVAQSPRYKIIEKRQSVAFWCNPISGHATLYWYQQILGQGPKLLIQFQNNGVVDDSQLPKDRFSAERLKGVDSTLKIQPAKLEDSAVYLCASSLRTETYGYTFGSGTRLTVV.

The V gene is TRBV20-1, the J gene TRBJ1-1; D call uncertain. CDR3 length: 14 residues. The V end lost 4 bases, the J end lost 2 bases, and 14 bases lay between the germline ends. CDR1 and CDR2 (germline): DFQATT, SNEGSKA (reference sequence). CDR3 sequence (DNA): TGCAGTGCTAACCCTGTTCGGGATAACACTGAAGCTTTCTTT. Translating gives CSANPVRDNTEAFF.

The chain carries TRBV30 and TRBJ1-4; D unclear. V lost 2 bases to trimming and J lost 8 bases, with 12 bases between them. Germline values: CDR1 GTSNPN, CDR2 SVGIG (reference sequence). The CDR3 contains 13 residues. As DNA, the CDR3 is TGTGCCTGGAGTTTGGGGAACCTAGAAAAACTGTTTTTT. Translation gives CAWSLGNLEKLFF.

This chain joins TRBV19 and TRBJ2-1; no clear D gene. From germline, CDR1 is LNHDA and CDR2 SQIVND (reference sequence). Trimming pared 10 bases from V and 4 bases from J, leaving 14 bases between. This CDR3 comprises 13 residues. The CDR3 DNA reads as TGTGCCATCGCGAAAGGACCATACAATGAGCAGTTCTTC. Encoded protein: CAIAKGPYNEQFF.

This clonotype was observed a few times. The gene calls are TRBV19 and TRBJ2-2; a possible D gene is TRBD2 (6 bases). The V gene's germline CDR1 is LNHDA and CDR2 SQIVND (reference sequence). The CDR3 totals 15 residues. Trimming shortened V by 6 bases and J by 3 bases, and 14 bases separated the two germline ends. The CDR3 protein is CASRTGTLYTGELFF. In DNA form, the CDR3 reads TGTGCCAGTAGAACCGGGACTCTCTACACCGGGGAGCTGTTTTTT.

This clonotype has more than one count but fewer than ten. CDR3 sequence reads: CASSEQGGSYEQYF. For the CDR3, the DNA is TGTGCCAGCAGCGAACAGGGGGGCTCCTACGAGCAGTACTTC. The rearrangement joins TRBV7-8 to TRBJ2-7; 8 positions match TRBD1. CDR3 length: 14 amino acids. V shed 5 bases and J 0 bases; nucleotides not matched to a gene: 3. Germline assignment: CDR1 SGHVS and CDR2 FQNEAQ.

V usage is TRBV5-6 and J usage is TRBJ1-2; D unresolved. Trimming pared 6 bases from V and 8 bases from J, leaving 14 bases between. The CDR3 runs 12 residues. Germline V gene sequence: CDR1 SGHDT, CDR2 YYEEEE. CDR3 amino acids: CASTRTDRGYTF. The DNA of the CDR3 is TGTGCCAGCACCCGGACGGACCGGGGCTACACCTTC. Supplemented by reference TRBV5-6 and TRBJ1-2, the full variable domain reads DAGVTQSPTHLIKTRGQQVTLRCSPKSGHDTVSWYQQALGQGPQFIFQYYEEEERQRGNFPDRFSGHQFPNYSSELNVNALLLGDSALYLCASTRTDRGYTFGSGTRLTVV.

This clonotype came up a few times. V is TRBV20-1 and J is TRBJ2-7; tentative D call: TRBD2 (5 bases). V lost 3 bases, J lost 2 bases, and 23 bases lay in between. CDR3 size: 17 residues. CDR1 and CDR2 (germline): DFQATT, SNEGSKA (reference sequence). CDR3 sequence (DNA): TGCAGTGCTAGTGGGTACGGGAAGCTGGACGCAGCCTACGAGCAGTACTTC. Translation gives CSASGYGKLDAAYEQYF.

This clonotype showed up just a few times. The V and J genes are TRBV30 and TRBJ1-1, with D possibly matching TRBD1 (5 bases). Deletions cut 0 bases from V and 7 bases from J, with 12 bases between. Germline V gene lookup returns CDR1 GTSNPN and CDR2 SVGIG (reference sequence). There are 13 residues in the CDR3. The CDR3 DNA is TGTGCCTGGAGTGTCGGGGCCCTTAATGAAGCTTTCTTT. Translated: CAWSVGALNEAFF. Full variable domain (outside the CDR3, taken from reference TRBV30 and TRBJ1-1): SQTIHQWPATLVQPVGSPLSLECTVEGTSNPNLYWYRQAAGRGLQLLFYSVGIGQISSEVPQNLSASRPQDRQFILSSKKLLLSDSGFYLCAWSVGALNEAFFGQGTRLTVV.